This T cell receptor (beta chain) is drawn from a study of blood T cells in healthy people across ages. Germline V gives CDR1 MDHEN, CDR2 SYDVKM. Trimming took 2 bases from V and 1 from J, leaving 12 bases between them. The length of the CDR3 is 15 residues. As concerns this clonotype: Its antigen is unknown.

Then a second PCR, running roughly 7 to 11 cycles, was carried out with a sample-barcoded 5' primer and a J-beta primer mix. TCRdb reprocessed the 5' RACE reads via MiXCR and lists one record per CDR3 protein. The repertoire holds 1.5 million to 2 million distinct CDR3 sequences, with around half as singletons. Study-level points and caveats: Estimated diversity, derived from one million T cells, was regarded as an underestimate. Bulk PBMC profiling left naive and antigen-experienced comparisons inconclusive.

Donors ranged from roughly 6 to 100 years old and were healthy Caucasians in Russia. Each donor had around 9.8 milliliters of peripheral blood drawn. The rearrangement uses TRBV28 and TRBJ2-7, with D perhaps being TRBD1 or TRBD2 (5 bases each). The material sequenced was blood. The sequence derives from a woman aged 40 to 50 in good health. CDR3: CASSLQGRGSYEQYF. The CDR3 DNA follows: TGTGCCAGCAGTTTACAGGGACGAGGTTCCTACGAGCAGTACTTC.